This TCR beta chain was observed in a study of shared clonotypes between healthy human individuals. V lost 1 base and J 0 bases, leaving 17 bases between the germline ends. The length of the CDR3 is 18 residues. The germline V gene encodes CDR1 SEHNR and CDR2 FQNEAQ (reference sequence). Replicate PCRs run on sorted subsets employed approximately 0.2 ug DNA, roughly 30,000 T cell genomes. Per the original data handling: For the immunoSEQ data, sequences were junction-only without quality scores, so filtering differed. Assay used: immunoSEQ multiplex PCR; TCRdb lists only in-frame clones, some missing. The V and J calls and clone size are taken from that table; D and trimming were inferred from the DNA. The table includes 2 million to 2.5 million clones, more than 85% detected once. Positively selected for CCR7, the CD45RO-negative cells used as naive CD8 cells excluded terminally differentiated effector memory CD45RA+ cells. Nashville, Tennessee was home to all donors, who were Caucasian adults.

Material: naive CD8+ T cells from PBMCs. The TCR comes from a man younger than 30 in good health. Some clones in this sample may be carry-over from other donors' samples. V gene TRBV7-9 combines with J gene TRBJ2-3; D possibly matches TRBD1 or TRBD2 (5 bases each). This CDR3 reads CASSLGGAVLSSTDTQYF. As DNA, the CDR3 is TGTGCCAGCAGCTTAGGAGGGGCAGTTCTCTCCAGCACAGATACGCAGTATTTT.